A single sample gave rise to the 32 T cell receptor beta chains below, sequenced in a study of CD8 T cells in Susac syndrome. The RNA, roughly 0.5 to 1 ug, was put through reverse transcription using random hexamers. TCRdb re-derived calls from the immunoSEQ multiplex PCR reads in MiXCR, one entry per CDR3 protein. Of about 150,000 distinct CDR3 sequences listed, around 95% are singletons. Sequenced input: CD4+ T cells from PBMCs. Source of these receptors: a human donor with Susac syndrome.

Here the CDR3 reads CASSQDPRVRNSPLHF. The CDR3 DNA is TGTGCCAGCAGCCAAGACCCGAGAGTCCGGAATTCACCCCTCCACTTT. The chain couples TRBV3-1 to TRBJ1-6; no reliable D call. V was trimmed by 0 bases and J by 7 bases, leaving 13 bases between them. CDR1 is LGHDT, CDR2 YNNKEL, per germline (reference sequence). The CDR3 runs 16 residues.

The rearrangement uses TRBV7-3 and TRBJ2-5; D unresolved. V was clipped by 5 bases and J by 9 bases, with 16 bases between them. CDR3 length equals 13 residues. Germline-derived CDR1 and CDR2 are SGHTA and FQGTGA. CDR3 sequence (DNA): TGTGCCAGCAGCCCCTCCGACCCATCGGCCCAGTACTTC. Translation gives CASSPSDPSAQYF. Filled out from reference TRBV7-3 and TRBJ2-5, the complete variable domain reads GAGVSQTPSNKVTEKGKYVELRCDPISGHTALYWYRQSLGQGPEFLIYFQGTGAADDSGLPNDRFFAVRPEGSVSTLKIQRTERGDSAVYLCASSPSDPSAQYFGPGTRLLVL.

The chain has TRBV6-1 and TRBJ2-3, with a tentative D call TRBD1 (6 bases). Trimming removed 4 bases from V and 3 bases from J, with 14 bases in between. The germline gives CDR1 MNHNS, CDR2 SASEGT. The CDR3 consists of 15 residues. The CDR3 nucleotides are TGTGCCAGCAGTGGGGGGCGGCTCGGGACAGATACGCAGTATTTT. Translating it yields CASSGGRLGTDTQYF.

The chain combines TRBV18 with TRBJ1-1; D might be TRBD1 (5 bases). The CDR3 length is 16 residues. The germline gives CDR1 KGHSH, CDR2 LQKENI. V shed 0 bases and J shed 1 base, with 12 bases lying between them. The chain's CDR3 is CASSPPSLRGNTEAFF. CDR3 DNA sequence: TGTGCCAGCTCACCACCTTCCTTAAGGGGGAACACTGAAGCTTTCTTT.

The chain employs TRBV7-8 and TRBJ2-3, with 7 nucleotides matching TRBD1. This CDR3 contains 16 residues. Germline values: CDR1 SGHVS, CDR2 FQNEAQ. V dropped 5 bases and J dropped 1; count of bases not matched to a gene: 9. The CDR3 loop is CASSRGGGDRTDTQYF. CDR3 nucleotide sequence: TGTGCCAGCAGCCGAGGGGGCGGTGACCGCACAGATACGCAGTATTTT.

This clonotype appeared once. This chain connects TRBV20-1 to TRBJ2-5; 9 bases line up with TRBD2. Germline V lookup: CDR1 DFQATT, CDR2 SNEGSKA (reference sequence). The CDR3 is made up of 13 amino acids. The V and J ends lost 6 bases and 2 bases, in that order; junction bases with no gene match: 4. In nucleotides, the CDR3 is TGCAGTGCGTCGACTAGCGGTCAAGAGACCCAGTACTTC. Translated: CSASTSGQETQYF.

The rearrangement links TRBV29-1 to TRBJ1-1, with 8 bases fitting TRBD1. Trimming took 7 bases from V and 5 from J; bases not matched to a gene: 6. Germline values: CDR1 SQVTM, CDR2 ANQGSEA. The CDR3 totals 12 residues. CDR3 loop: CSGQGARTEAFF. CDR3 nucleotides: TGCAGCGGGCAGGGGGCGCGAACTGAAGCTTTCTTT.

J is TRBJ1-1 and V is TRBV7-9; 8 nucleotides agree with TRBD1. Trimming cost V 4 bases and J 6 bases; bases outside gene matches: 7. This CDR3 has 14 amino acids. Germline CDR1 reads SEHNR; CDR2 reads FQNEAQ (reference sequence). CDR3 DNA: TGTGCCAGCAGCTCGGACAGGGAGGCTGCTGAAGCTTTCTTT. Protein: CASSSDREAAEAFF.

The chain uses TRBV20-1 and TRBJ1-1; TRBD1 matches at 10 bases. Germline assignment: CDR1 DFQATT and CDR2 SNEGSKA (reference sequence). The CDR3 contains 14 residues. V lost 3 bases, J lost 6 bases, and 7 bases stayed unmatched. The CDR3 DNA is TGCAGTGCTAGTATGGGACAGGGGAAGGCTGAAGCTTTCTTT. It translates to CSASMGQGKAEAFF.

The chain recombines TRBV20-1 with TRBJ1-6; TRBD1 is a possible D gene (6 bases). The CDR3 consists of 14 residues. CDR1 and CDR2 from the germline V gene are DFQATT and SNEGSKA (reference sequence). Trimming stripped 5 bases from V and 6 bases from J, with 14 bases between. CDR3 region: CSAARDKSNSPLHF. The CDR3, as DNA: TGCAGTGCTGCCCGGGACAAGTCTAATTCACCCCTCCACTTT.

The V and J genes are TRBV15 and TRBJ2-2; TRBD2 is a possible D gene (5 bases). V was cut by 3 bases and J by 3 bases, with 11 bases left in between. Germline V CDR1 and CDR2: LNHNV, YYDKDF (reference sequence). The CDR3 covers 15 residues. The CDR3 DNA sequence: TGTGCCACCAGCAGCTCCCGCGGGTACACCGGGGAGCTGTTTTTT. Translating it yields CATSSSRGYTGELFF.

This chain links TRBV5-4 with TRBJ1-5; the D is unclear. From germline, CDR1 is SGHNT and CDR2 YYREEE (reference sequence). The CDR3 loop spans 15 amino acids. V lost 0 bases to trimming and J lost 4 bases, with 11 bases between them. CDR3 nucleotide sequence: TGTGCCAGCAGCTTGGGGACCGCCGCGAATCAGCCCCAGCATTTT. This gives the protein CASSLGTAANQPQHF.

V usage is TRBV29-1 and J usage is TRBJ1-2; 9 bases are a match to TRBD1. The V segment lost 3 bases and the J segment 4 bases; nucleotides outside the gene matches: 3. Germline V lookup: CDR1 SQVTM, CDR2 ANQGSEA. The CDR3 loop spans 13 amino acids. The CDR3 here is CSVDETGGYGYTF. The DNA for the CDR3 is TGCAGCGTTGACGAGACAGGGGGCTATGGCTACACCTTC.

J is TRBJ2-7 and V is TRBV29-1; tentatively, D is TRBD2 (6 bases). The length of the CDR3 is 12 residues. Germline loops: CDR1 SQVTM, CDR2 ANQGSEA. V was pared by 2 bases and J by 7 bases, with 12 bases between. Here the CDR3 DNA reads TGCAGCGTTGAACGAGGGAGCGGGGAGCAGTACTTC. Translating gives CSVERGSGEQYF.

This rearrangement joins TRBV14 to TRBJ2-7; 7 bases map to TRBD1. This CDR3 has 13 residues. Germline V gives CDR1 SGHDN, CDR2 FVKESK. The ends lost 8 bases at V and 3 bases at J; junction bases unmatched: 7. CDR3 nucleotides: TGTGCCAGCCGAGACGACAGGGACTACGAGCAGTACTTC. Residues: CASRDDRDYEQYF.

V is TRBV5-1 and J is TRBJ1-1; D is possibly TRBD1 (6 bases). Germline V gene sequence: CDR1 SGHRS, CDR2 YFSETQ. Trimming left V 4 bases short and J 0 bases short, with 16 bases between. CDR3 length equals 16 residues. For the CDR3, the DNA is TGCGCCAGCAGCCCTGGACAGAGGATCATGAACACTGAAGCTTTCTTT. It encodes CASSPGQRIMNTEAFF.

This sequence joins TRBV20-1 and TRBJ2-1; TRBD1 is a possible D gene (5 bases). This CDR3 region has 14 residues. Trimming removed 6 bases at V and 3 bases at J, with 15 bases between. CDR1 is DFQATT and CDR2 is SNEGSKA in the germline V gene (reference sequence). CDR3 region: CSAPGQGYYNEQFF. CDR3 sequence (DNA): TGCAGTGCCCCAGGCCAGGGTTACTACAATGAGCAGTTCTTC.

This chain connects TRBV25-1 to TRBJ1-1; D gene ambiguous. Germline values: CDR1 MGHDK, CDR2 SYGVNS. This CDR3 contains 13 residues. Deletions cut 5 bases from V and 3 bases from J, with 10 bases between. The CDR3 DNA follows: TGTGCCAGCAGTCTGGCGGAGGACACTGAAGCTTTCTTT. Its translation: CASSLAEDTEAFF.

This chain uses TRBV3-1 with TRBJ1-2; tentative D call: TRBD1 (6 bases). V was pared by 4 bases and J by 7 bases, with 22 bases between. The CDR3 sequence is 16 residues long. Germline-derived CDR1 and CDR2 are LGHDT and YNNKEL (reference sequence). The CDR3 here is CASSLPPGRQQGGYTF. The CDR3 region has the DNA TGTGCCAGCAGCCTCCCCCCGGGACGCCAACAGGGTGGCTACACCTTC.

This chain connects TRBV20-1 to TRBJ2-7; D gene uncertain. This CDR3 region has 13 residues. Germline V gives CDR1 DFQATT, CDR2 SNEGSKA (reference sequence). Trimming pared 0 bases from V and 4 bases from J, leaving 10 bases between. The CDR3 loop is CSARDRPKYEQYF. CDR3 nucleotide sequence: TGCAGTGCTAGAGATAGGCCGAAATACGAGCAGTACTTC.

J is TRBJ2-7 and V is TRBV7-2; D is uncertain. CDR1 SGHTA and CDR2 FQGNSA come from the germline V gene. V dropped 4 bases and J dropped 2 bases, with 9 bases sitting between them. The CDR3 is 13 amino acids. Here the CDR3 reads CASSSHVTYEQYF. CDR3 nucleotide sequence: TGTGCCAGCAGCTCTCACGTTACCTACGAGCAGTACTTC.

The V call is TRBV29-1, the J call TRBJ2-3, with no clear D. The CDR3 is 11 residues long. V was pared by 7 bases and J by 8 bases, with 13 bases between. Germline V gene data show CDR1 as SQVTM and CDR2 as ANQGSEA. CDR3 nucleotides: TGCAGCGGAACTCCAATGGGTACGCAGTATTTT. This encodes CSGTPMGTQYF.

This sequence joins TRBV7-3 and TRBJ1-2; TRBD1 matches 11 bases. The CDR3 is made up of 15 amino acids. The germline V gene has CDR1 SGHTA and CDR2 FQGTGA. The J segment lost 2 bases and the V segment lost 2 bases, leaving 1 base of the junction unmatched. CDR3 loop: CASSLGQGANYGYTF. The CDR3 nucleotides are TGTGCCAGCAGCTTAGGACAGGGGGCGAACTATGGCTACACCTTC.

The rearrangement uses TRBV19 and TRBJ2-7; no firm D call. CDR3 length: 13 amino acids. Germline V gene lookup returns CDR1 LNHDA and CDR2 SQIVND (reference sequence). Trimming took off 6 bases at V and 5 bases at J, with 14 bases between the two ends. For the CDR3, the DNA is TGTGCCAGTAGCACCAGTGGCCGCGACGAGCAGTACTTC. Its translation is CASSTSGRDEQYF.

This chain links TRBV20-1 with TRBJ2-3; 10 bases map to TRBD1. Germline lookup yields CDR1 DFQATT and CDR2 SNEGSKA (reference sequence). The V gene end was trimmed by 5 bases and the J gene end by 4 bases; junction bases not matched to a gene: 9. This CDR3 region has 15 residues. The CDR3 DNA follows: TGCAGTGCTTATAATAGACAGGGGGCATCAGATACGCAGTATTTT. This translates into CSAYNRQGASDTQYF.

The chain combines TRBV29-1 with TRBJ2-7; D call uncertain. The V and J ends lost 6 bases and 1 base respectively, with 10 bases between them. In germline, CDR1 is SQVTM, CDR2 ANQGSEA. This CDR3 spans 12 amino acids. The DNA of the CDR3 is TGCAGCGTATCCGACGGATCCTACGAGCAGTACTTC. This encodes CSVSDGSYEQYF.

The chain employs TRBV2 and TRBJ2-1; D not certain. Germline CDR1 SNHLY, CDR2 FYNNEI. V lost 5 bases to trimming and J lost 9 bases, with 8 bases between them. This CDR3 comprises 11 residues. CDR3 in amino acids: CASSKEGEQFF. CDR3 in DNA: TGTGCCAGCAGTAAAGAAGGTGAGCAGTTCTTC.

The rearrangement links TRBV5-1 to TRBJ2-5; no reliable D call. V lost 0 bases and J lost 5, with 8 bases in between. The germline V gene has CDR1 SGHRS and CDR2 YFSETQ. This CDR3 is built from 13 residues. Written as DNA, the CDR3 is TGCGCCAGCAGCTTGGAGGGTGCGGAGACCCAGTACTTC. Translating gives CASSLEGAETQYF. Together with reference TRBV5-1 and TRBJ2-5, the CDR3 gives the full variable domain: KAGVTQTPRYLIKTRGQQVTLSCSPISGHRSVSWYQQTPGQGLQFLFEYFSETQRNKGNFPGRFSGRQFSNSRSEMNVSTLELGDSALYLCASSLEGAETQYFGPGTRLLVL.

The chain carries TRBV4-2 and TRBJ2-3; no clear D. The CDR3 runs to 14 residues. The germline V and J ends were trimmed by 0 bases and 3 bases, with 7 bases remaining between them. Per the germline V gene, CDR1 is LGHNA and CDR2 is YNFKEQ. CDR3 bases: TGTGCCAGCAGCCAAGATATGGAGACAGATACGCAGTATTTT. Translation gives CASSQDMETDTQYF.

The chain employs TRBV7-2 and TRBJ1-3; D remains ambiguous. Between the trimmed V and J ends, which lost 5 bases and 1 base, there was a span of 9 bases. This CDR3 comprises 14 residues. Germline CDR1 is SGHTA and CDR2 is FQGNSA. The CDR3 protein is CASSPSRSGNTIYF. The CDR3 bases are TGTGCCAGCAGCCCTAGTCGGTCTGGAAACACCATATATTTT.

CDR3 in DNA: TGCAGTGCCCCGGGACAGGGGGCTTGGAACGAGCAGTACTTC. Translation gives CSAPGQGAWNEQYF. The chain recombines TRBV20-1 with TRBJ2-7, with 12 bases matching TRBD1. CDR3 size: 14 residues. The germline gives CDR1 DFQATT, CDR2 SNEGSKA (reference sequence). Trimming cost V 6 bases and J 5 bases; bases outside gene matches: 8.

The chain combines TRBV5-1 with TRBJ2-3, with TRBD1 matching over 7 bases. The germline V gene has CDR1 SGHRS and CDR2 YFSETQ. CDR3 size: 16 residues. V dropped 4 bases and J dropped 0; count of bases not matched to a gene: 8. CDR3 sequence: CASSLTGTASTDTQYF. The DNA of the CDR3 is TGCGCCAGCAGCCTCACCGGGACAGCTAGCACAGATACGCAGTATTTT.